This T cell receptor beta chain originates from a study of radiotherapy plus CTLA-4 blockade in lung cancer (dated by TCRdb to the late 2010s). Describing the broader study: Among the enrolled patients, approximately 18% had an objective response, and about 29% reached disease control.

Receptor amplification or capture employed the immunoSEQ multiplex PCR assay. Not all clones reach the TCRdb copy of this immuneACCESS table, which keeps in-frame sequences only. Checked studies attribute under half of the gap to unresolved V genes and leave the rest unexplained. The sample table lists 65,000 to 85,000 clones, 70% to 80% of them with a count of one. The ten largest clones add up to 9.9% of the sample. Measured from the cysteine to the phenylalanine, the CDR3 is 17 residues long. Just the 51-base CDR3 DNA is kept, in frame starting at base 1. Compared with germline, V lacks 1 base and J lacks 5 bases; bases without a gene match: 13. As encoded in the germline V gene, CDR1 is LGHNA while CDR2 is YNFKEQ. There are a few counts of this clone. There is no known antigen for this receptor. No much larger clone is present one base from it, and per-base qualities are unavailable. In this study, focal radiation therapy paired with CTLA-4 blockade (ipilimumab) was tested in patients who had chemo-refractory metastatic non-small-cell lung cancer.

Results and caveats for the whole study, not just this receptor: The strongest predictors of response, as reported, were early dynamic changes in blood T cell clones along with a rise in serum interferon-beta after radiation. After treatment with radiotherapy and ipilimumab, TCR clones that came from tumors expanded in the peripheral blood.

This receptor was identified in a human donor with non-small cell lung cancer whose response to radiotherapy plus ipilimumab could not be evaluated. Here the chain combines TRBV4-2 and TRBJ2-7; 8 bases in the junction line up with TRBD1. This specimen was peripheral blood, taken from a patient treated with radiotherapy plus ipilimumab. The DNA reads as follows: TGTGCCAGCAGCCAAGCACCCGCAGGGGGCGCTTCGGACGAGCAGTACTTC. Its amino acids are CASSQAPAGGASDEQYF.